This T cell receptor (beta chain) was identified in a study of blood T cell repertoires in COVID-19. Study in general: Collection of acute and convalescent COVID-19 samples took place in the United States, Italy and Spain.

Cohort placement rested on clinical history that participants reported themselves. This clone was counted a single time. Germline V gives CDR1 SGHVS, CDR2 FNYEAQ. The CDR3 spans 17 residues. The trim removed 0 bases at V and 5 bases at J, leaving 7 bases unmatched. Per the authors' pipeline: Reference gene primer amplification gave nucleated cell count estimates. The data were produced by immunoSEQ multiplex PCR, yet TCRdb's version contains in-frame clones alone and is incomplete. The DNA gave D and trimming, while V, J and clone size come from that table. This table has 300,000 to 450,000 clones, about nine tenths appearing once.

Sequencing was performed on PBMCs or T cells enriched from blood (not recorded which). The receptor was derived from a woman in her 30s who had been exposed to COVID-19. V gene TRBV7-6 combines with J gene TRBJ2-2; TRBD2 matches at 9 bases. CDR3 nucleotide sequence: TGTGCCAGCAGCTTAGCTCGGGCGGGAGGGCCGACCGGGGAGCTGTTTTTT. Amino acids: CASSLARAGGPTGELFF.